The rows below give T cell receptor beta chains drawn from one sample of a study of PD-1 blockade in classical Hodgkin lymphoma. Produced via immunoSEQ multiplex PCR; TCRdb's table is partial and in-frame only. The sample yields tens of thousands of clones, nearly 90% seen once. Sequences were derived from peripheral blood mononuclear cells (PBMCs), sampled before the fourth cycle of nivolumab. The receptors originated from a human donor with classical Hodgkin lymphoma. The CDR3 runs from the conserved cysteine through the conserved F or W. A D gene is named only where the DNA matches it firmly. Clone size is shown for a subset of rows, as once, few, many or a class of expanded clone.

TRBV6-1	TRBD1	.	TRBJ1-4	CASSEWTGGSEKLFF	TGTGCCAGCAGTGAATGGACAGGGGGAAGTGAAAAACTGTTTTTT
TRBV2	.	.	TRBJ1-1	CASSVNRNTEAFF	TGTGCCAGCAGTGTTAACAGGAACACTGAAGCTTTCTTT
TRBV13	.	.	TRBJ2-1	CASSSRSNEQFF	TGTGCCAGCAGCTCCCGGAGCAATGAGCAGTTCTTC
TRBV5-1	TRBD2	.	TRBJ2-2	CASSSSSGVTGELFF	TGCGCCAGCAGCTCCTCTAGCGGGGTCACCGGGGAGCTGTTTTTT
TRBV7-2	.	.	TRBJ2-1	CASSFKDGFEQFF	TGTGCCAGCAGCTTCAAGGACGGTTTCGAGCAGTTCTTC
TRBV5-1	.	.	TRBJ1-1	CASSFTGTLGTEAFF	TGCGCCAGCAGCTTCACCGGGACCCTGGGGACTGAAGCTTTCTTT
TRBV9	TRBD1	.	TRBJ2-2	CASSRVRQGVTTGELFF	TGTGCCAGCAGCCGAGTCAGGCAGGGGGTGACCACCGGGGAGCTGTTTTTT
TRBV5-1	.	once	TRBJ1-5	CASSLGPGGGAGQPQHF	TGCGCCAGCAGCTTGGGCCCCGGGGGGGGCGCGGGGCAGCCCCAGCATTTT
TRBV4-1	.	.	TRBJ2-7	CASSQELSSYEQYF	TGCGCCAGCAGCCAAGAGTTGAGCTCCTACGAGCAGTACTTC
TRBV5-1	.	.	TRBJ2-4	CASSLDFPQNIQYF	TGCGCCAGCAGCTTGGACTTTCCGCAAAACATTCAGTACTTC
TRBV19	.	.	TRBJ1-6	CASSIEGPTLSSYNSPLHF	TGTGCCAGTAGTATAGAGGGCCCGACGCTTAGCTCCTATAATTCACCCCTCCACTTT
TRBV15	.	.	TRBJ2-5	CATSGDMQETQYF	TGTGCCACCTCTGGTGATATGCAAGAGACCCAGTACTTC
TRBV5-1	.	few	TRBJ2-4	CASSLVGSIQYF	TGCGCCAGCAGCTTGGTAGGGTCCATTCAGTACTTC
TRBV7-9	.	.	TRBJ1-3	CASSRDSGNTIYF	TGTGCCAGCAGCCGAGACTCTGGAAACACCATATATTTT
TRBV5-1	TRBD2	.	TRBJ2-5	CASARGTSGQETQYF	TGCGCCAGCGCTCGGGGGACTAGCGGTCAAGAGACCCAGTACTTC
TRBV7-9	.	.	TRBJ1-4	CASSLPHGGYDEKLFF	TGTGCCAGCAGCTTACCCCACGGGGGGTACGATGAAAAACTGTTTTTT
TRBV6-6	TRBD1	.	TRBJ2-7	CASKPGQGIYEQYF	TGTGCCAGCAAGCCGGGACAGGGGATCTACGAGCAGTACTTC
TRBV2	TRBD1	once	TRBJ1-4	CASNSGTGGADEKLFF	TGTGCCAGCAATTCCGGGACAGGGGGCGCTGATGAAAAACTGTTTTTT
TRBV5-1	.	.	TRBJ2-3	CASSLSASGTDTQYF	TGCGCCAGCAGCTTGTCGGCTAGCGGCACAGATACGCAGTATTTT
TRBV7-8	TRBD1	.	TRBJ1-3	CASSVPPTGGGNTIYF	TGTGCCAGCAGCGTCCCACCTACAGGGGGTGGAAACACCATATATTTT
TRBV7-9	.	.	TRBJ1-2	CASSPHLTGPTGYTF	TGTGCCAGCAGCCCTCACCTCACAGGGCCCACCGGCTACACCTTC
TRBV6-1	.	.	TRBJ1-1	CASKALFRNEAFF	TGTGCCAGCAAAGCATTGTTTAGAAATGAAGCTTTCTTT
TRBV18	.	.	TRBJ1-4	CASSPGQVYEKLFF	TGTGCCAGCTCACCAGGGCAGGTTTACGAAAAACTGTTTTTT
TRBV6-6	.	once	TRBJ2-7	CASSYSPLNYEQYF	TGTGCCAGCAGCTATTCACCGCTGAACTACGAGCAGTACTTC
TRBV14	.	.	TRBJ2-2	CASSQIRYTGELFF	TGTGCCAGCAGCCAAATAAGATACACCGGGGAGCTGTTTTTT
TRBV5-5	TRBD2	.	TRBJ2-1	CASILREGSYNEQFF	TGTGCCAGCATCCTCCGGGAGGGCTCCTACAATGAGCAGTTCTTC
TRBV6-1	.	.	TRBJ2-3	CASSVDDGGPDTQYF	TGTGCCAGCAGTGTGGACGACGGTGGCCCAGATACGCAGTATTTT